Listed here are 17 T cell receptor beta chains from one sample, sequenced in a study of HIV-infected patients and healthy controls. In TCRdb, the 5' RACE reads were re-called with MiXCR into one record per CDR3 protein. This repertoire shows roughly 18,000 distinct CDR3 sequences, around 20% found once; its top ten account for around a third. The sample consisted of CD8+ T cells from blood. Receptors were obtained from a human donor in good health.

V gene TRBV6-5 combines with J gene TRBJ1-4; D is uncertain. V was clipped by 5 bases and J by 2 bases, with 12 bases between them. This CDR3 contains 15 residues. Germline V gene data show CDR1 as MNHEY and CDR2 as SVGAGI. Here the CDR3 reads CASSESFFTNEKLFF. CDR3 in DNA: TGTGCCAGCAGTGAGAGTTTTTTCACTAATGAAAAACTGTTTTTT.

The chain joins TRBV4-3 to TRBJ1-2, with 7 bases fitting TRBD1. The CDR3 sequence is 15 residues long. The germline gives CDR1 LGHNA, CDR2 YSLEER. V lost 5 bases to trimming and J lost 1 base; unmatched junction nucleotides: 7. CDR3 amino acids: CASSSWTGLNYGYTF. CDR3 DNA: TGCGCCAGCAGCTCCTGGACAGGCCTTAACTATGGCTACACCTTC.

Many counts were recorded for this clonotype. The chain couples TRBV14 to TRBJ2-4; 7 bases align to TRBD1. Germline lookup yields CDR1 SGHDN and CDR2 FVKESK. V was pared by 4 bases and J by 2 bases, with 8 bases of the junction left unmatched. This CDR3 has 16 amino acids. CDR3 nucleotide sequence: TGTGCCAGCAGCCTCGCCCCGACAGGGCCCAAAAACATTCAGTACTTC. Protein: CASSLAPTGPKNIQYF.

The CDR3 DNA follows: TGTGCCAGCAGTTTTTCAGGGGGGGGAACCGGGGAGCTGTTTTTT. This gives the protein CASSFSGGGTGELFF. This chain joins TRBV28 and TRBJ2-2; D may correspond to TRBD1 or TRBD2 (7 bases each). The CDR3 contains 15 residues. Trimming removed 3 bases from V and 5 bases from J, with 13 bases in between. Per the germline V gene, CDR1 is MDHEN and CDR2 is SYDVKM.

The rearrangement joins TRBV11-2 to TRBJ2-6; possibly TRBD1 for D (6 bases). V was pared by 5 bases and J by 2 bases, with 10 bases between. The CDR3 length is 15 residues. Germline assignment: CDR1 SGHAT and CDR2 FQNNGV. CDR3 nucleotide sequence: TGTGCCAGCAGCAGCAGGGGAACTGGGGCCAACGTCCTGACTTTC. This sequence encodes CASSSRGTGANVLTF.

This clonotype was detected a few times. CDR3 sequence (DNA): TGTGCCAGCAGCCTTAGCGGGAGCCACAATGAGCAGTTCTTC. Protein: CASSLSGSHNEQFF. The chain recombines TRBV3-1 with TRBJ2-1; 9 positions match TRBD2. The J segment lost 5 bases and the V segment lost 4 bases, leaving 3 bases of the junction unmatched. This CDR3 is 14 amino acids long. The V gene's germline CDR1 is LGHDT and CDR2 YNNKEL (reference sequence).

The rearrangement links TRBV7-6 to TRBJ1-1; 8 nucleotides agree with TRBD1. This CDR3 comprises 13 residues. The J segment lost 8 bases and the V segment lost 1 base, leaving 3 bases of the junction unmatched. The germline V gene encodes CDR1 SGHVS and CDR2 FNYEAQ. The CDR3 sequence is CASSLGTGLEAFF. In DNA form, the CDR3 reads TGTGCCAGCAGCTTAGGGACAGGGCTAGAAGCTTTCTTT.

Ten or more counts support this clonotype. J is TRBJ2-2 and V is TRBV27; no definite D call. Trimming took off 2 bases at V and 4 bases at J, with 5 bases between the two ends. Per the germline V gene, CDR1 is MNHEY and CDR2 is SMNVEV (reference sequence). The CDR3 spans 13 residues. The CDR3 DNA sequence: TGTGCCAGCAGTTTAGGTCGCACCGGGGAGCTGTTTTTT. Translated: CASSLGRTGELFF.

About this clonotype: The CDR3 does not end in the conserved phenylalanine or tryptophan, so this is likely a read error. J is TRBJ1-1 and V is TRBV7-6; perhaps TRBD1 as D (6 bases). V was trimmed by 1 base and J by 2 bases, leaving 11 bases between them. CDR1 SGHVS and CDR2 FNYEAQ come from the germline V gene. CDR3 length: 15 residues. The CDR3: CASSLGATGNTEAFI. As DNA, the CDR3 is TGTGCCAGCAGCTTAGGCGCGACAGGAAACACTGAAGCTTTCATT.

CDR3 nucleotide sequence: TGTGCCAGCATTAAAACGTTTAGCGGGGGGAAAGAGACCCAGTACTTC. It is translated as CASIKTFSGGKETQYF. This rearrangement joins TRBV6-6 to TRBJ2-5, with 10 nucleotides matching TRBD2. Germline trimming cut 7 bases from V and 3 bases from J; bases unmatched to any gene: 11. The CDR3 has 16 amino acids. CDR1 is MNHNY, CDR2 SVGAGI, per germline (reference sequence).

The CDR3 here is CASSYSGVPRATEAFF. DNA of the CDR3: TGTGCCAGCAGTTATTCAGGGGTCCCCCGCGCCACTGAAGCTTTCTTT. The chain employs TRBV6-5 and TRBJ1-1; D might be TRBD1 (6 bases). The CDR3 is made up of 16 amino acids. Trimming took 3 bases from V and 4 from J, leaving 18 bases between them. Germline lookup yields CDR1 MNHEY and CDR2 SVGAGI.

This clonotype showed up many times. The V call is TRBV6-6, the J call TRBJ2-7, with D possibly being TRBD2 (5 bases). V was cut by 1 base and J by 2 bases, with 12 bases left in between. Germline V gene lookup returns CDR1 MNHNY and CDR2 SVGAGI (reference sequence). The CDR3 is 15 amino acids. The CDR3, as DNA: TGTGCCAGCAGTTACTATAGCGAAAAGGCCTACGAGCAGTACTTC. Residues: CASSYYSEKAYEQYF.

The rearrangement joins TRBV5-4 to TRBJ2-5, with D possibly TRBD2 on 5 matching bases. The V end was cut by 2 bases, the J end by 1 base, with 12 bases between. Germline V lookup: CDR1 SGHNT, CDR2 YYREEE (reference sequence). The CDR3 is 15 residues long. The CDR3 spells CASSLEAARQETQYF. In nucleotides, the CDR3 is TGTGCCAGCAGCTTAGAAGCGGCCCGCCAAGAGACCCAGTACTTC. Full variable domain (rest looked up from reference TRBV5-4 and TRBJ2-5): ETGVTQSPTHLIKTRGQQVTLRCSSQSGHNTVSWYQQALGQGPQFIFQYYREEENGRGNFPPRFSGLQFPNYSSELNVNALELDDSALYLCASSLEAARQETQYFGPGTRLLVL.

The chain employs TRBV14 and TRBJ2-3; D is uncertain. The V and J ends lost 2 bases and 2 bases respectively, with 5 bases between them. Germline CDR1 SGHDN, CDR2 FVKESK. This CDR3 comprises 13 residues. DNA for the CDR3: TGTGCCAGCAGCCAATTGGACACAGATACGCAGTATTTT. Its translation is CASSQLDTDTQYF.

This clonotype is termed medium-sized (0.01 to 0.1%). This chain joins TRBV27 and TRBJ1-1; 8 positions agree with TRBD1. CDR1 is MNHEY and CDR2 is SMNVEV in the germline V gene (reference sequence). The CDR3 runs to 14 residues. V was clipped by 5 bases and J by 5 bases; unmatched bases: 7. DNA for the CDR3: TGTGCCAGCAGTGCACAGGGGGATCAGACTGAAGCTTTCTTT. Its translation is CASSAQGDQTEAFF.

CDR3 sequence reads: CASSSPRGGQETQYF. In DNA, the CDR3 is TGTGCCAGCAGTTCCCCCCGAGGGGGACAAGAGACCCAGTACTTC. V and J are TRBV12-3 or TRBV12-4 and TRBJ2-5; TRBD1 is a possible D gene (6 bases). V was pared by 4 bases and J by 2 bases, with 14 bases between. The CDR3 runs 15 residues.

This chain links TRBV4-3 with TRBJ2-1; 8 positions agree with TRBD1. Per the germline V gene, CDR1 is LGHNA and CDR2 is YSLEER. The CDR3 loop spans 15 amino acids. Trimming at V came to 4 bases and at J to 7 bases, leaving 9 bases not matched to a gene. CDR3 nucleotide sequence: TGCGCCAGCAGCCCACGATCCGGGACAGGAAATGAGCAGTTCTTC. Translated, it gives CASSPRSGTGNEQFF.